Below, one T cell receptor beta chain is given with its context. This entry comes from a study of long-term antiretroviral therapy in people with HIV. The CDR3 spans 16 residues. The germline V gene has CDR1 MNHEY and CDR2 SMNVEV (reference sequence). V was shortened by 4 bases and J by 0 bases, with 15 bases between the two germline ends. Survey-level resolution applied to immunoSEQ assay v3.0. Assay: immunoSEQ multiplex PCR; the TCRdb copy retains only in-frame clones and omits some. Of about 39,000 clones in the sample, over 75% were seen once. The V and J genes are TRBV27 and TRBJ1-2, with D uncertain. The TCR sequence derives from a man younger than 30 with HIV. The source was unsorted PBMCs, collected 0.6 years after starting antiretroviral therapy. This CDR3 reads CASSSQWSATNYGYTF. In DNA, the CDR3 is TGTGCCAGCAGTTCTCAGTGGTCGGCTACTAACTATGGCTACACCTTC.